Given below is one T cell receptor beta chain in context. The data are from a study of blood T cell repertoires in COVID-19. As for the study in general: Whether acute or convalescent, the COVID-19 samples came from the United States, Italy and Spain.

The germline CDR1 and CDR2 sequences are SGHAT and FQNNGV. Germline trimming cut 4 bases from V and 3 bases from J; bases unmatched to any gene: 6. The CDR3 is 15 residues long. Seattle cases were enrolled at active infection and followed longitudinally. The data were produced by immunoSEQ multiplex PCR, yet TCRdb's version contains in-frame clones alone and is incomplete. Counted here are fewer than 400,000 clones, roughly nine tenths occurring once; the ten biggest clones make up roughly 2.8%. Sequences were obtained from peripheral blood. The chain employs TRBV11-2 and TRBJ1-3; 7 bases are a match to TRBD1. This sequence originates from a young woman with COVID-19, enrolled during active disease. The CDR3: CASSSQGGFGNTIYF. CDR3 nucleotide sequence: TGTGCCAGCAGCTCCCAGGGGGGTTTTGGAAACACCATATATTTT.